Listed below are T cell receptor beta chains from one sample, sequenced in a study of CD8+ T cells in alopecia areata. Some clones are missing from TCRdb's copy, which holds only in-frame ones; the method was immunoSEQ multiplex PCR. The sample has over 110,000 clones; about 51% are singletons. The sample in question was CD4+ T cells sorted from blood, obtained at week 0. All receptors come from a human donor with alopecia areata. The CDR3 runs from the conserved cysteine through the conserved F or W. A D gene is named only where the DNA matches it firmly. The size of a clone is reported for some rows only, either as once, few or many, or as a class for expanded clones.

j_gene: TRBJ2-3
abundance: .
d_gene: .
v_gene: TRBV29-1
CDR3aa: CSVERPTDTQYF
CDR3nt: TGCAGCGTTGAGCGGCCCACAGATACGCAGTATTTT

j_gene: TRBJ2-6
abundance: few
d_gene: .
v_gene: TRBV28
CDR3aa: CASSFEDRLRANVLTF
CDR3nt: TGTGCCAGCAGTTTTGAAGACAGGCTCCGGGCCAACGTCCTGACTTTC

j_gene: TRBJ2-3
abundance: .
d_gene: .
v_gene: TRBV30
CDR3aa: CAWRRPGVADTQYF
CDR3nt: TGTGCCTGGAGGCGTCCGGGAGTCGCAGATACGCAGTATTTT

j_gene: TRBJ2-5
abundance: .
d_gene: .
v_gene: TRBV6-5
CDR3aa: CASSSLTREETQYF
CDR3nt: TGTGCCAGCAGTTCTTTGACTAGAGAAGAGACCCAGTACTTC

j_gene: TRBJ2-7
abundance: few
d_gene: .
v_gene: TRBV29-1
CDR3aa: CSGRDSSSYEQYF
CDR3nt: TGCAGCGGCCGGGACTCCAGCTCCTACGAGCAGTACTTC

j_gene: TRBJ1-6
abundance: .
d_gene: TRBD1
v_gene: TRBV29-1
CDR3aa: CSVRTGSYNSPLHF
CDR3nt: TGCAGCGTCAGGACAGGGAGCTATAATTCACCCCTCCACTTT

j_gene: TRBJ2-5
abundance: .
d_gene: .
v_gene: TRBV7-8
CDR3aa: CASSWDGQETQYF
CDR3nt: TGTGCCAGCAGCTGGGACGGCCAAGAGACCCAGTACTTC

j_gene: TRBJ1-2
abundance: .
d_gene: .
v_gene: TRBV11-1
CDR3aa: CASSFEAGYGYTF
CDR3nt: TGTGCCAGCAGCTTTGAGGCGGGCTATGGCTACACCTTC

j_gene: TRBJ2-2
abundance: few
d_gene: .
v_gene: TRBV7-7
CDR3aa: CASSTLTGELFF
CDR3nt: TGTGCCAGCAGCACTTTAACCGGGGAGCTGTTTTTT

j_gene: TRBJ2-5
abundance: few
d_gene: TRBD2
v_gene: TRBV11-2
CDR3aa: CATGLAGGPFTTQYF
CDR3nt: TGTGCCACCGGACTAGCGGGAGGGCCTTTTACGACCCAGTACTTC

j_gene: TRBJ2-7
abundance: few
d_gene: .
v_gene: TRBV2
CDR3aa: CASSEVMSGVSYEQYF
CDR3nt: TGTGCCAGCAGTGAAGTCATGTCAGGCGTCTCCTACGAGCAGTACTTC

j_gene: TRBJ1-2
abundance: .
d_gene: .
v_gene: TRBV10-3
CDR3aa: CAISERQIRYGYTF
CDR3nt: TGTGCCATCAGTGAAAGGCAGATACGCTATGGCTACACCTTC

j_gene: TRBJ2-1
abundance: .
d_gene: TRBD2
v_gene: TRBV29-1
CDR3aa: CSVYTSGSPHEQFF
CDR3nt: TGCAGCGTATACACTAGCGGGAGCCCCCATGAGCAGTTCTTC